This T cell receptor beta chain was identified during a study of T cell responses to AZD1222 COVID-19 vaccine. Only in-frame clones appear in the TCRdb table, and some are missing; sequencing was by immunoSEQ multiplex PCR. Of some 130,000 clones listed, over 90% are singletons. V shed 3 bases and J shed 5 bases, with 10 bases lying between them. This CDR3 has 13 amino acids. Germline V CDR1 and CDR2: LGHDT, YNNKEL (reference sequence). The receptor was isolated from an adult in good health. The chain employs TRBV3-1 (or the pseudogene TRBV3-2) and TRBJ2-5; no reliable D call. The source was peripheral blood, collected on day 0 of AZD1222 vaccination. DNA for the CDR3: TGTGCCAGCAGCCAGTTTCATGGGGAGACCCAGTACTTC. Its protein product is CASSQFHGETQYF.